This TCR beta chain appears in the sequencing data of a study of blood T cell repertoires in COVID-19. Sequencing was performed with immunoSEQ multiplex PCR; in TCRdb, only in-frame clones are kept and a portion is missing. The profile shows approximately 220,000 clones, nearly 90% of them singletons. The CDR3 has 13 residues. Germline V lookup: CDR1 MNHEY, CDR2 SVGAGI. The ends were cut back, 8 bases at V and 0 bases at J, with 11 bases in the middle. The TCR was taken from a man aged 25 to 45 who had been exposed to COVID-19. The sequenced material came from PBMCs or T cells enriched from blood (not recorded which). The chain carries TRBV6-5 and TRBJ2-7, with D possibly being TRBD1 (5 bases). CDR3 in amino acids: CASVAGHSYEQYF. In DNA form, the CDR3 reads TGTGCCAGCGTCGCAGGGCACTCCTACGAGCAGTACTTC.